Listed below are T cell receptor beta chains from one sample, sequenced in a study of shared clonotypes between healthy human individuals. Using immunoSEQ multiplex PCR, the repertoire was profiled, and TCRdb retains in-frame clones only, with some absent. The sample shows roughly 2.5 million clones, around 90% of them seen only once. The material sequenced was naive CD4+ T cells sorted from blood. These receptors originate from a man aged 18 to 29 in good health. CDR3s include the opening cysteine and the closing phenylalanine or tryptophan. A D gene is named only where the DNA matches it firmly. Size values are once, few and many counts, or a class for expanded clones, and some rows have none.

>NA|TRBV19|TRBJ2-3|TRBD1
TGTGCCAGTAGTATAGAGACAGGGGCGAGCACAGATACGCAGTATTTT
CASSIETGASTDTQYF
>NA|TRBV5-8|TRBJ2-6|NA
TGTGCCAGCAGCTTGAGTGATTCTTACTCTGGGGCCAACGTCCTGACTTTC
CASSLSDSYSGANVLTF
>NA|TRBV5-6|TRBJ2-2|NA
TGTGCCAGCAGCCCCAAGGGCGCGATGGGAACCGGGGAGCTGTTTTTT
CASSPKGAMGTGELFF
>NA|TRBV10-3|TRBJ2-7|NA
TGTGCCATCAGTGAGTCGGTTCAGTACTACGAGCAGTACTTC
CAISESVQYYEQYF
>NA|TRBV6-1|TRBJ1-5|TRBD1
TGTGCCAGCAGTGCCCGGGGCGGGACAGGGTTTCAGCCCCAGCATTTT
CASSARGGTGFQPQHF
>NA|TRBV7-9|TRBJ2-3|TRBD2
TGTGCCAGCAGCTTAGATAGCGGGTACACAGATACGCAGTATTTT
CASSLDSGYTDTQYF
>NA|TRBV7-8|TRBJ1-3|NA
TGTGCCAGCAGCTTACGAGGGATCGGTAACACCATATATTTT
CASSLRGIGNTIYF
>NA|TRBV5-1|TRBJ1-2|NA
TGCGCCAGCAGCTTCCAGACAGAGACTAACTATGGCTACACCTTC
CASSFQTETNYGYTF
>NA|TRBV5-5|TRBJ2-7|NA
TGTGCCAGCAGCAACCGACAGGCACTCAGCTCCTACGAGCAGTACTTC
CASSNRQALSSYEQYF
>NA|TRBV6-5|TRBJ1-3|TRBD1
TGTGCCAGCAGTTCCTTCCGGGACAGGGGAGGAAACACCATATATTTT
CASSSFRDRGGNTIYF
>once|TRBV6-5|TRBJ1-4|NA
TGTGCCAGCAGTTTGGACAGATTAAAACTGTTTTTT
CASSLDRLKLFF
>NA|TRBV7-2|TRBJ2-7|NA
TGTGCCAGCAGCTTAGTTGTGGGGCTCTCCTACGAGCAGTACTTC
CASSLVVGLSYEQYF
>NA|TRBV28|TRBJ1-5|NA
TGTGCCAGCAGCTTCCCGGGACCCCGAGGGAGGGACAATCAGCCCCAGCATTTT
CASSFPGPRGRDNQPQHF
>NA|TRBV28|TRBJ1-2|NA
TGTGCCAGTACCGGACAGTTTAACTATGGCTACACCTTC
CASTGQFNYGYTF
>NA|TRBV7-6|TRBJ2-5|TRBD1
TGTGCCAGCAGCGCACAGGGGGCCGGGGAGACCCAGTACTTC
CASSAQGAGETQYF
>NA|TRBV5-1|TRBJ2-1|TRBD1
TGCGCCAGCAGCTTCACAGGGGCCGCGGACTACAATGAGCAGTTCTTC
CASSFTGAADYNEQFF
>NA|TRBV28|TRBJ2-7|TRBD1
TGTGCCAGCAGTTCGGGACAGGGGTTCTACGAGCAGTACTTC
CASSSGQGFYEQYF
>NA|TRBV11-1|TRBJ2-3|NA
TGTGCCAGCCGCCAATCGGGGATATATAGCACAGATACGCAGTATTTT
CASRQSGIYSTDTQYF
>NA|TRBV30|TRBJ1-1|NA
TGTGCCTGGAGGGGCTCTCTTAAGGGAGCTTTCTTT
CAWRGSLKGAFF
>NA|TRBV7-2|TRBJ2-1|TRBD2
TGTGCCAGCAGCTTAGGTCTTAGCGGGGCTGGGAATGAGCAGTTCTTC
CASSLGLSGAGNEQFF
>NA|TRBV7-9|TRBJ2-5|NA
TGTGCCAGCAGCTTGGACAGACTAGGAGGAGAGACCCAGTACTTC
CASSLDRLGGETQYF
>NA|TRBV5-1|TRBJ2-7|NA
TGCGCCAGCAGTCTCTGGCGGGGCGCCGGCGAGCAGTACTTC
CASSLWRGAGEQYF
>NA|TRBV7-2|TRBJ2-7|TRBD1
TGTGCCAGCAGCTCACCCAGGGGGCGGGACGAGCAGTACTTC
CASSSPRGRDEQYF
>NA|TRBV12-5|TRBJ2-4|TRBD2
TGTGCTAGTGGTTTGGTTGGGGGGGATCTAGCCAAAAACATTCAGTACTTC
CASGLVGGDLAKNIQYF
>NA|TRBV10-3|TRBJ2-3|TRBD1
TGTGCCATCAGTGGGCCAGGGGGTAGCACAGATACGCAGTATTTT
CAISGPGGSTDTQYF